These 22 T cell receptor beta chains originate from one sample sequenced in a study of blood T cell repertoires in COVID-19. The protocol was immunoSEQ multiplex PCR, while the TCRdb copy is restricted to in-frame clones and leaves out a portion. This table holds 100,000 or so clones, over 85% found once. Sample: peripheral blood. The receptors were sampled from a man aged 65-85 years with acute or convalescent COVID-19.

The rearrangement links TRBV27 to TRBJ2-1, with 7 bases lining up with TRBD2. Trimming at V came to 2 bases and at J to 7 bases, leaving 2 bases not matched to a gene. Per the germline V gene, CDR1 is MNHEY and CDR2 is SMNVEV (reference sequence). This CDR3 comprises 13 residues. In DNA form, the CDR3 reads TGTGCCAGCAGTTTACTACTAGCGAATGAGCAGTTCTTC. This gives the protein CASSLLLANEQFF.

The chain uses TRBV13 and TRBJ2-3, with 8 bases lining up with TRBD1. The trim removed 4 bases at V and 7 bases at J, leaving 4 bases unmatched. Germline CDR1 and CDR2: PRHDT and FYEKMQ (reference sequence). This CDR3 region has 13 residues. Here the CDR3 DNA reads TGTGCCAGCAGCTCGGACAGGGTCCATACGCAGTATTTT. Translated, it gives CASSSDRVHTQYF.

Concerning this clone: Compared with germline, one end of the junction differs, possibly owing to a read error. In DNA form, the CDR3 reads TGTGCTAGCAGCTTAGGTGGGGCTAGCACAGATACGCAGTATTTT. Encoded protein: CASSLGGASTDTQYF. V and J are TRBV7-7 and TRBJ2-3, with D perhaps TRBD1 (5 bases). Per the germline V gene, CDR1 is SSHAT and CDR2 is FNYEAQ (reference sequence). The CDR3 extends over 15 amino acids. Full variable domain (rest looked up from reference TRBV7-7 and TRBJ2-3): GAGVSQSPRYKVTKRGQDVTLRCDPISSHATLYWYQQALGQGPEFLTYFNYEAQPDKSGLPSDRFSAERPEGSISTLTIQRTEQRDSAMYRCASSLGGASTDTQYFGPGTRLTVL.

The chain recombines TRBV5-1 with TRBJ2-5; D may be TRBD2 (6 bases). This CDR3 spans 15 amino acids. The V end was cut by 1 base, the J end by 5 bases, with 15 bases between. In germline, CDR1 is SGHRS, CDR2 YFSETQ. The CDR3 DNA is TGCGCCAGCAGCTTGAGTCCAGGGACTTGGGAGACCCAGTACTTC. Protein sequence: CASSLSPGTWETQYF.

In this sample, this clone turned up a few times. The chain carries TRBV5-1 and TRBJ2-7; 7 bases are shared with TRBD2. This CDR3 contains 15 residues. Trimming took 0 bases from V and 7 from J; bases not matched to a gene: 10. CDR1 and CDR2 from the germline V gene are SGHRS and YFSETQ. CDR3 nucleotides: TGCGCCAGCAGCTTGGCCCGGGGGGAGATCTCGGAGCAGTACTTC. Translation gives CASSLARGEISEQYF. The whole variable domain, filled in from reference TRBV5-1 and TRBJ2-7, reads KAGVTQTPRYLIKTRGQQVTLSCSPISGHRSVSWYQQTPGQGLQFLFEYFSETQRNKGNFPGRFSGRQFSNSRSEMNVSTLELGDSALYLCASSLARGEISEQYFGPGTRLTVT.

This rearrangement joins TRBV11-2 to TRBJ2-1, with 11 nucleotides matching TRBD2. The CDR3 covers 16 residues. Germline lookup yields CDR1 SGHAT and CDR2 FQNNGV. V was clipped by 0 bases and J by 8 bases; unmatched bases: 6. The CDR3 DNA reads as TGTGCCAGCAGCTTAGATATTAGCGGGGGGGCGGATGAGCAGTTCTTC. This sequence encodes CASSLDISGGADEQFF.

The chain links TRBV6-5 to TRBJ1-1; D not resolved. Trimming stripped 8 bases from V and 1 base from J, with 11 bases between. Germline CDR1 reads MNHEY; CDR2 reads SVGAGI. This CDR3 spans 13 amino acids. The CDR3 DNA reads TGTGCCAGCGCCACCGGGTCGAACACTGAAGCTTTCTTT. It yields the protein CASATGSNTEAFF.

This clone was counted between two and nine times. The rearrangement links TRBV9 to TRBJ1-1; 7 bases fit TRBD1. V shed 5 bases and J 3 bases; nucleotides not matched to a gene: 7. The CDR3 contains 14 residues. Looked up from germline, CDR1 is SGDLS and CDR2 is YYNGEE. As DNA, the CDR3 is TGTGCCAGCAGAGAGGGGGCGTCGGACACTGAAGCTTTCTTT. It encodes CASREGASDTEAFF.

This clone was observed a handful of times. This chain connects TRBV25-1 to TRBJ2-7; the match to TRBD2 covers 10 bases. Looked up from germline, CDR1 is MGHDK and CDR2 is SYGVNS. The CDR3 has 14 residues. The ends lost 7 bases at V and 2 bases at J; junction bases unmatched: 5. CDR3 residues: CASNLAGAPYEQYF. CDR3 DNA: TGTGCCAGCAACCTAGCGGGGGCCCCCTACGAGCAGTACTTC.

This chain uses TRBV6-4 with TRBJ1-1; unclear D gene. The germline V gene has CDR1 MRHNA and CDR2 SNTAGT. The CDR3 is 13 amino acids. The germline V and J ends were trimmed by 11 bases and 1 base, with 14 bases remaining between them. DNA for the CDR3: TGTGCCGCCTCTAGGAACACGAACACTGAAGCTTTCTTT. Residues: CAASRNTNTEAFF.

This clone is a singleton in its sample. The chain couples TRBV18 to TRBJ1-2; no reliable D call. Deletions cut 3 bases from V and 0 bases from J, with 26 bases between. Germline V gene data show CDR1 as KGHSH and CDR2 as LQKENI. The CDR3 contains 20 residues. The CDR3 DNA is TGTGCCAGCTCACCCGTGGACGGACCGAGCCCTTCCGGGGCTAACTATGGCTACACCTTC. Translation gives CASSPVDGPSPSGANYGYTF.

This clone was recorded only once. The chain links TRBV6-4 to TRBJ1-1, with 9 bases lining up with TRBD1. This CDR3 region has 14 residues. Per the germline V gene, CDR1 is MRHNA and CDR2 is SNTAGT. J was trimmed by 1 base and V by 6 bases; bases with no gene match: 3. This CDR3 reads CASRKDRGNTEAFF. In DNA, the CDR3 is TGTGCCAGCAGGAAGGACAGGGGGAACACTGAAGCTTTCTTT.

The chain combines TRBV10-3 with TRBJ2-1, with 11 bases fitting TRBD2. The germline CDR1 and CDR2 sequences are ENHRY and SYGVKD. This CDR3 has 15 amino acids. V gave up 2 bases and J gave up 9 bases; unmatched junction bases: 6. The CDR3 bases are TGTGCCATCAGTGAGATGACTAGCGGGAAGCTTGAGCAGTTCTTC. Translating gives CAISEMTSGKLEQFF.

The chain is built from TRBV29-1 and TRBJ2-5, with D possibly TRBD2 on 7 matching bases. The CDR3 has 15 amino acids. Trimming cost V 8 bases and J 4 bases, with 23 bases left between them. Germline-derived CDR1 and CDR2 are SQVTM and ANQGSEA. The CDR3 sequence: CSTSLGGGPGETQYF. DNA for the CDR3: TGCAGCACCTCACTAGGGGGAGGGCCGGGAGAGACCCAGTACTTC.

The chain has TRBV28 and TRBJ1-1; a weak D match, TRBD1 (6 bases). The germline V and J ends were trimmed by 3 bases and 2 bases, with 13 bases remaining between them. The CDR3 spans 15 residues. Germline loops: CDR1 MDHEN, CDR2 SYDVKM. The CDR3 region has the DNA TGTGCCAGCAGTTTCATCGGCAGGGGAAACACTGAAGCTTTCTTT. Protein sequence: CASSFIGRGNTEAFF.

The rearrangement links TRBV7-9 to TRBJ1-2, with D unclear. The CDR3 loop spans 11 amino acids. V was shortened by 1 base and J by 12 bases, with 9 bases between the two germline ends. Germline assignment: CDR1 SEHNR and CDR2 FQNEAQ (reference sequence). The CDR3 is CASSLGGVNTF. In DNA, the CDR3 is TGTGCCAGCAGCTTAGGGGGAGTCAACACCTTC.

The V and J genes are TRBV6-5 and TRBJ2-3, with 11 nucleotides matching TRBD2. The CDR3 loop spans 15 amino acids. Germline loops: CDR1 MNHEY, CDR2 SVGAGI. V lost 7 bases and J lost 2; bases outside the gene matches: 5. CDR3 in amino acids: CASKRTSGSTDTQYF. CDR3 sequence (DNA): TGTGCCAGCAAACGGACTAGCGGGTCCACAGATACGCAGTATTTT.

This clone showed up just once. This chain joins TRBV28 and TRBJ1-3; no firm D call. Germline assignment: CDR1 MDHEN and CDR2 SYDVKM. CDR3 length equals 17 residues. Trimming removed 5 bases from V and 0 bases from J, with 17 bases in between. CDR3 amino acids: CASSPNYRTSSGNTIYF. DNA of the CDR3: TGTGCCAGCAGTCCTAATTACAGAACATCCTCTGGAAACACCATATATTTT.

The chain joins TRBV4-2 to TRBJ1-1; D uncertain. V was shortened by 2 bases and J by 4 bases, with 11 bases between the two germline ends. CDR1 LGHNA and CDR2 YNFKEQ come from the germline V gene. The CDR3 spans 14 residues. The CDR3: CASSQRAAGTEAFF. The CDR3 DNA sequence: TGTGCCAGCAGCCAACGGGCGGCGGGCACTGAAGCTTTCTTT.

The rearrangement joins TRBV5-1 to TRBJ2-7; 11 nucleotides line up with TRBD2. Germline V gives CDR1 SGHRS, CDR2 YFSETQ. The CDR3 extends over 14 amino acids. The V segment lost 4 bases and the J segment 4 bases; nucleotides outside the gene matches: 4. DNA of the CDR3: TGCGCCAGCAGCCTCTCTAGCGGGGGGTACGAGCAGTACTTC. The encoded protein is CASSLSSGGYEQYF.

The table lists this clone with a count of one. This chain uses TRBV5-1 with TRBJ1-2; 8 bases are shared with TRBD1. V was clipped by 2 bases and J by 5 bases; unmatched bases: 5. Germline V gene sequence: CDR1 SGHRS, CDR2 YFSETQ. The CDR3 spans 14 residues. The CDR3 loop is CASSFWTGSYGYTF. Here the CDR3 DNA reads TGCGCCAGCAGCTTCTGGACAGGGAGTTATGGCTACACCTTC.

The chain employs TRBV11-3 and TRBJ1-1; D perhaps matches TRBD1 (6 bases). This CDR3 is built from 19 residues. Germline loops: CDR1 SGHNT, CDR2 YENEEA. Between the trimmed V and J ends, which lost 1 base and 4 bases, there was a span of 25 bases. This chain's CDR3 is CASSLVYSWHLGGVTEAFF. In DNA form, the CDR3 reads TGTGCCAGCAGCTTAGTGTACAGCTGGCATTTAGGGGGAGTCACTGAAGCTTTCTTT.